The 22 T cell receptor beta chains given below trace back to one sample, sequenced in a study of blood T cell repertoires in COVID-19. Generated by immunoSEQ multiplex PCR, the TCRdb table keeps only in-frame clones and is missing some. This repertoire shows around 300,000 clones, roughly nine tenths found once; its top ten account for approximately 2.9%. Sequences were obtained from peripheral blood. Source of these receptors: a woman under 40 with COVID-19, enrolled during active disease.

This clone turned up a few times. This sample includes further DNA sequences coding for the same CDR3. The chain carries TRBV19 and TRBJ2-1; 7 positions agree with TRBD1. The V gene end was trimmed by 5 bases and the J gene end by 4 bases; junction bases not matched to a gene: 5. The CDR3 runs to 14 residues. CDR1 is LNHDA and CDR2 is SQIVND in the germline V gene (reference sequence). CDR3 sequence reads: CASSPGTVYNEQFF. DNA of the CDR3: TGTGCCAGTAGTCCTGGGACAGTATACAATGAGCAGTTCTTC.

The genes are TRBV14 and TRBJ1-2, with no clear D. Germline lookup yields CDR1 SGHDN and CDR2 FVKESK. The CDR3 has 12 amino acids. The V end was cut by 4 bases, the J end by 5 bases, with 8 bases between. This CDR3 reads CASSLNLYGYTF. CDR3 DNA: TGTGCCAGCAGCCTTAACCTATATGGCTACACCTTC. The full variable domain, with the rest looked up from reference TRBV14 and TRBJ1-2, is EAGVTQFPSHSVIEKGQTVTLRCDPISGHDNLYWYRRVMGKEIKFLLHFVKESKQDESGMPNNRFLAERTGGTYSTLKVQPAELEDSGVYFCASSLNLYGYTFGSGTRLTVV.

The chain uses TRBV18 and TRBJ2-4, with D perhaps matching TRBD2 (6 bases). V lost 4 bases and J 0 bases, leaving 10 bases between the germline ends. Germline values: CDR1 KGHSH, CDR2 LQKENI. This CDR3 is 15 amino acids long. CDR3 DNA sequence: TGTGCCAGCTCACAGGGGACTGTAGCCAAAAACATTCAGTACTTC. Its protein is CASSQGTVAKNIQYF.

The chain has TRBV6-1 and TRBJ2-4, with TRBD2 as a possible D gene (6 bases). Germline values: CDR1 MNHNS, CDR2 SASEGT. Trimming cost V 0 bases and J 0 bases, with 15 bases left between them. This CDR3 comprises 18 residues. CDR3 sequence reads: CASSEAGGVYLAKNIQYF. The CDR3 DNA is TGTGCCAGCAGTGAAGCGGGCGGGGTGTATCTAGCCAAAAACATTCAGTACTTC.

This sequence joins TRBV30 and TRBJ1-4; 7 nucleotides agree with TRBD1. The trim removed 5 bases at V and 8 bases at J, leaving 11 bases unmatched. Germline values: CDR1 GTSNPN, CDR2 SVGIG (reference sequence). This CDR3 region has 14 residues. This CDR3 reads CAWGTTGVREKLFF. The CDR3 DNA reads TGTGCCTGGGGGACAACAGGGGTTCGGGAAAAACTGTTTTTT.

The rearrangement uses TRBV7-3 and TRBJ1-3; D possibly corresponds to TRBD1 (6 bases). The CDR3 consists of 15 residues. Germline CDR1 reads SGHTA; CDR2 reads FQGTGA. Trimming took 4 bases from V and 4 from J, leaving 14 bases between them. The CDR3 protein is CASSSGVLGGNTIYF. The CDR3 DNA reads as TGTGCCAGCAGCTCAGGGGTGCTAGGCGGAAACACCATATATTTT.

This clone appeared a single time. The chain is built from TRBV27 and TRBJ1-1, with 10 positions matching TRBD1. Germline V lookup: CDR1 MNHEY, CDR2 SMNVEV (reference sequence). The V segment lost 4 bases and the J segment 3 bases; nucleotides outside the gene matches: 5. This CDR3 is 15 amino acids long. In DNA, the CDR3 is TGTGCCAGCAGTTATGGAGACAGGGGGCACACTGAAGCTTTCTTT. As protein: CASSYGDRGHTEAFF.

DNA of the CDR3: TGTGCCAGCAGCTTAAACAATGAGCAGTTCTTC. This encodes CASSLNNEQFF. This chain joins TRBV2 and TRBJ2-1, with D uncertain. Deletions cut 6 bases from V and 5 bases from J, with 5 bases between. This CDR3 is 11 amino acids long. Germline CDR1 SNHLY, CDR2 FYNNEI.

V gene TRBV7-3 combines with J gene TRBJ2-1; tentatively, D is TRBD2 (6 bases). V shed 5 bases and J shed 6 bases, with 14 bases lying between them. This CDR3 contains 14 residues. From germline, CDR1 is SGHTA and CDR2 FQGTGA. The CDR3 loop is CASSALGGANEQFF. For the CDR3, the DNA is TGTGCCAGCAGCGCCTTGGGGGGAGCCAATGAGCAGTTCTTC.

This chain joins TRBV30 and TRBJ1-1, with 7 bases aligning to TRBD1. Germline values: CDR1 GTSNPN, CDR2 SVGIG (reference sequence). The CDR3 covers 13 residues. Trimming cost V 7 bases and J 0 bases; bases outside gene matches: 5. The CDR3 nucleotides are TGTGCCTCGGACAGGACGATGAACACTGAAGCTTTCTTT. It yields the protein CASDRTMNTEAFF. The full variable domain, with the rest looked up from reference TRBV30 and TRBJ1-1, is SQTIHQWPATLVQPVGSPLSLECTVEGTSNPNLYWYRQAAGRGLQLLFYSVGIGQISSEVPQNLSASRPQDRQFILSSKKLLLSDSGFYLCASDRTMNTEAFFGQGTRLTVV.

The CDR3, as DNA: TGTGCCAGCAGCCCGTCTCCGACTAGAATGATATACGAGCAGTACTTC. Translated: CASSPSPTRMIYEQYF. The V gene is TRBV7-2, the J gene TRBJ2-7; D may be TRBD2 (6 bases). Germline CDR1 and CDR2: SGHTA and FQGNSA. V was cut by 5 bases and J by 4 bases, with 21 bases left in between. CDR3 size: 16 residues.

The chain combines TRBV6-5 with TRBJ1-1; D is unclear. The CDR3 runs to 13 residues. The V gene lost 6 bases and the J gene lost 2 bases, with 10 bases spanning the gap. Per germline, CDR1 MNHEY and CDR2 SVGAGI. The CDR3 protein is CASSILRNTEAFF. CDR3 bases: TGTGCCAGCAGCATCCTGCGTAACACTGAAGCTTTCTTT.

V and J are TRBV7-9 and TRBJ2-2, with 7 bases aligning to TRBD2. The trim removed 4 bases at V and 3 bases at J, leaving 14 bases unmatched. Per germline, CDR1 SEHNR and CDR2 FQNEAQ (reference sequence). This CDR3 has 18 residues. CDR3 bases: TGTGCCAGCAGCTCGAATAGCTGGGCTAGCGGATACACCGGGGAGCTGTTTTTT. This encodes CASSSNSWASGYTGELFF. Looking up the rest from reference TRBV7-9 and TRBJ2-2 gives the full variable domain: DTGVSQNPRHKITKRGQNVTFRCDPISEHNRLYWYRQTLGQGPEFLTYFQNEAQLEKSRLLSDRFSAERPKGSFSTLEIQRTEQGDSAMYLCASSSNSWASGYTGELFFGEGSRLTVL.

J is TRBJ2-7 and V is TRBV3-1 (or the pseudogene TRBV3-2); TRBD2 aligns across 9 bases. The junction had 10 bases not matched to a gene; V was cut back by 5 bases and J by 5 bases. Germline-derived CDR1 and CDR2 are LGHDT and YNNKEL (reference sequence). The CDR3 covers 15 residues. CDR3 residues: CASSRAAGGADEQYF. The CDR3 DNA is TGTGCCAGCAGCAGAGCAGCGGGAGGTGCCGACGAGCAGTACTTC.

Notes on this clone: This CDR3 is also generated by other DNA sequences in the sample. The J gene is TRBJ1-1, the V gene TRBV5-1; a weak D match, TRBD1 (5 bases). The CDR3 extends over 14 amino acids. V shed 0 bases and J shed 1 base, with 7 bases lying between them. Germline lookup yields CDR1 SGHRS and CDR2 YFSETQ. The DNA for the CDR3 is TGCGCCAGCAGCTTGGACAGGTCGAACACTGAAGCTTTCTTT. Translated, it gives CASSLDRSNTEAFF.

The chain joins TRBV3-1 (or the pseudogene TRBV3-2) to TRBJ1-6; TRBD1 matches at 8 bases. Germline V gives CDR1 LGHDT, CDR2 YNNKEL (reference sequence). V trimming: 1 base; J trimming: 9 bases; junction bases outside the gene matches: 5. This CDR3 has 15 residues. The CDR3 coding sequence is TGTGCCAGCAGCCAAGGGACAGGGTTGGTTTCACCCCTCCACTTT. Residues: CASSQGTGLVSPLHF.

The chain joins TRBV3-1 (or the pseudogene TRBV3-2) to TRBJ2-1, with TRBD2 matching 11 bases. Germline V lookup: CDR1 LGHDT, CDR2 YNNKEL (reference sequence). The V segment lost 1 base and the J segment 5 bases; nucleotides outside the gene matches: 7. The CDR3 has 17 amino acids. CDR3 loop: CASSQVLLAGVDNEQFF. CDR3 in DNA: TGTGCCAGCAGCCAAGTGTTACTAGCGGGAGTAGACAATGAGCAGTTCTTC.

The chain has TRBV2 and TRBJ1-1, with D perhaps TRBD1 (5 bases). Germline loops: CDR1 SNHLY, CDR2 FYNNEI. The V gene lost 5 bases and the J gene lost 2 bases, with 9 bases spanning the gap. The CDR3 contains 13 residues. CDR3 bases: TGTGCCAGCAGTAGGACATTAAACACTGAAGCTTTCTTT. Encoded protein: CASSRTLNTEAFF.

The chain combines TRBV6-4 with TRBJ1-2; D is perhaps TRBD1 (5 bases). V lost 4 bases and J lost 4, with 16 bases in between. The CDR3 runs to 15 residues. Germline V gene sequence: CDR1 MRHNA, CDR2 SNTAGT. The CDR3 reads CASSGAGEQGYGYTF. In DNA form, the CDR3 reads TGTGCCAGCAGTGGGGCGGGGGAACAAGGCTATGGCTACACCTTC.

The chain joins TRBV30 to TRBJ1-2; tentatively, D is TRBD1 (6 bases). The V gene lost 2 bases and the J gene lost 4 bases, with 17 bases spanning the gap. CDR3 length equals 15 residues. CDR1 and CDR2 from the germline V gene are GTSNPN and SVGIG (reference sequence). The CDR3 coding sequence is TGTGCCTGGAGTCCGGATAGTCAGGGGAGCTATGGCTACACCTTC. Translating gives CAWSPDSQGSYGYTF.

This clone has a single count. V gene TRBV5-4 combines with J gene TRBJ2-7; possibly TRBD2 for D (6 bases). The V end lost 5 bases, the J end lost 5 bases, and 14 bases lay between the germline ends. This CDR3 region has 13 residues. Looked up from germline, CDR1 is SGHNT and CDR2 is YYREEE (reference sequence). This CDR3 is CASRKPGVHEQYF. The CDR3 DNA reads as TGTGCCAGCAGGAAGCCGGGAGTCCACGAGCAGTACTTC.

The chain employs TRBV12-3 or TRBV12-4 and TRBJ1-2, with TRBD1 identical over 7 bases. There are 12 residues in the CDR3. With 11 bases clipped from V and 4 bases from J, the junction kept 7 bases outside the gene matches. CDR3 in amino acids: CAAGGRGYGYTF. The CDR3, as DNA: TGTGCCGCAGGGGGGCGCGGCTATGGCTACACCTTC.